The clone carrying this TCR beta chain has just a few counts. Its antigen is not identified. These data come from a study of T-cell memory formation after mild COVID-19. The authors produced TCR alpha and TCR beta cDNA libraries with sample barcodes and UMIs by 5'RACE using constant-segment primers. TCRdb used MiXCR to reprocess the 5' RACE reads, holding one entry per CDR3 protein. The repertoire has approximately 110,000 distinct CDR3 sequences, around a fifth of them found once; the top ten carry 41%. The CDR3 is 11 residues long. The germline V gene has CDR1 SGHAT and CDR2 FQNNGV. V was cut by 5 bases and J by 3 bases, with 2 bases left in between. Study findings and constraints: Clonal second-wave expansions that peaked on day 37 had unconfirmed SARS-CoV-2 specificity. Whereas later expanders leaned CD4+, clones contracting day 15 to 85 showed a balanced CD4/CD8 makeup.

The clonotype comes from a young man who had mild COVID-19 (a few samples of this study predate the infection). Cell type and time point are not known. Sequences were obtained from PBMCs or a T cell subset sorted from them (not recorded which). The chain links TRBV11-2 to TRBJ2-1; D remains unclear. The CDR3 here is CASSDYNEQFF. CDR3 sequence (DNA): TGTGCCAGCAGCGACTACAATGAGCAGTTCTTC.